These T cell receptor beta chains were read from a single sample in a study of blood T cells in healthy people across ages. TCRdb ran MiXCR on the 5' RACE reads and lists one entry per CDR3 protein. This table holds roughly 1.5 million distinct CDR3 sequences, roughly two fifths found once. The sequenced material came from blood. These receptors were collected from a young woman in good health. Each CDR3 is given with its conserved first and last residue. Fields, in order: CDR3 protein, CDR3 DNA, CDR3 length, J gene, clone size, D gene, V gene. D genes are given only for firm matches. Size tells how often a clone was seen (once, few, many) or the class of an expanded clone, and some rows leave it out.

cdr3_aa: CSARDETGASYEQYF
cdr3_nt: TGCAGTGCTAGAGACGAGACAGGGGCCTCCTACGAGCAGTACTTC
cdr3_length: 15
j_call: TRBJ2-7
clone_size: NA
d_call: TRBD1
v_call: TRBV20-1

cdr3_aa: CAITFYNEQFF
cdr3_nt: TGTGCTATCACCTTCTACAATGAGCAGTTCTTC
cdr3_length: 11
j_call: TRBJ2-1
clone_size: NA
d_call: NA
v_call: TRBV7-2

cdr3_aa: CSAGTGVITDTQYF
cdr3_nt: TGCAGTGCTGGCACAGGGGTTATTACAGATACGCAGTATTTT
cdr3_length: 14
j_call: TRBJ2-3
clone_size: NA
d_call: TRBD1
v_call: TRBV20-1

cdr3_aa: CASSRDGETNYGYTF
cdr3_nt: TGCGCCAGCAGTCGGGACGGGGAAACTAACTATGGCTACACCTTC
cdr3_length: 15
j_call: TRBJ1-2
clone_size: NA
d_call: NA
v_call: TRBV5-1

cdr3_aa: CAGSSGTGTQYF
cdr3_nt: TGTGCCGGCAGTTCCGGGACCGGAACACAGTATTTT
cdr3_length: 12
j_call: TRBJ2-3
clone_size: NA
d_call: NA
v_call: TRBV6-2/TRBV6-3

cdr3_aa: CAWSTTGARDTQYF
cdr3_nt: TGTGCCTGGAGTACAACGGGGGCGCGAGATACGCAGTATTTT
cdr3_length: 14
j_call: TRBJ2-3
clone_size: NA
d_call: NA
v_call: TRBV30

cdr3_aa: CSARRREGPADTQYF
cdr3_nt: TGCAGTGCTAGACGGCGGGAGGGCCCCGCAGATACGCAGTATTTT
cdr3_length: 15
j_call: TRBJ2-3
clone_size: NA
d_call: TRBD2
v_call: TRBV20-1

cdr3_aa: CASIRGGGDGYTF
cdr3_nt: TGTGCCAGCATCCGGGGAGGGGGAGATGGCTACACCTTC
cdr3_length: 13
j_call: TRBJ1-2
clone_size: few
d_call: NA
v_call: TRBV28

cdr3_aa: CSVQKSSETQYF
cdr3_nt: TGCAGCGTTCAAAAGTCTTCGGAGACCCAGTACTTC
cdr3_length: 12
j_call: TRBJ2-5
clone_size: few
d_call: NA
v_call: TRBV29-1

cdr3_aa: CAWTGGRYEQYF
cdr3_nt: TGTGCCTGGACAGGTGGCCGCTACGAGCAGTACTTC
cdr3_length: 12
j_call: TRBJ2-7
clone_size: NA
d_call: NA
v_call: TRBV30

cdr3_aa: CASSYDPGIDEQYF
cdr3_nt: TGTGCCAGCAGTTATGATCCAGGGATAGACGAGCAGTACTTC
cdr3_length: 14
j_call: TRBJ2-7
clone_size: once
d_call: NA
v_call: TRBV6-2/TRBV6-3

cdr3_aa: CASSQDLNWQGPNTEAFF
cdr3_nt: TGCGCCAGCAGCCAAGATTTAAATTGGCAGGGGCCTAACACTGAAGCTTTCTTT
cdr3_length: 18
j_call: TRBJ1-1
clone_size: few
d_call: NA
v_call: TRBV4-1

cdr3_aa: CASRPPERVGFGAEAFF
cdr3_nt: TGTGCCAGCAGGCCGCCGGAGAGGGTAGGTTTTGGCGCTGAAGCTTTCTTT
cdr3_length: 17
j_call: TRBJ1-1
clone_size: NA
d_call: NA
v_call: TRBV12-3/TRBV12-4

cdr3_aa: CASSSDQDGNYGYTF
cdr3_nt: TGTGCCAGCAGCTCGGACCAGGACGGTAACTATGGCTACACCTTC
cdr3_length: 15
j_call: TRBJ1-2
clone_size: few
d_call: NA
v_call: TRBV7-9

cdr3_aa: CSVERGYTF
cdr3_nt: TGCAGCGTTGAACGGGGCTACACCTTC
cdr3_length: 9
j_call: TRBJ1-2
clone_size: few
d_call: NA
v_call: TRBV29-1

cdr3_aa: CASSHLGGKAEAFF
cdr3_nt: TGTGCCAGCAGCCATCTTGGAGGAAAGGCTGAAGCTTTCTTT
cdr3_length: 14
j_call: TRBJ1-1
clone_size: few
d_call: NA
v_call: TRBV3-1

cdr3_aa: CSARDKGGSYNEQFF
cdr3_nt: TGCAGTGCTAGAGATAAGGGTGGTAGCTACAATGAGCAGTTCTTC
cdr3_length: 15
j_call: TRBJ2-1
clone_size: few
d_call: NA
v_call: TRBV20-1

cdr3_aa: CASNQERAATYEQYF
cdr3_nt: TGCGCCAGCAACCAAGAGCGCGCGGCTACCTACGAGCAGTACTTC
cdr3_length: 15
j_call: TRBJ2-7
clone_size: few
d_call: NA
v_call: TRBV4-3